The clone carrying this T cell receptor (beta chain) has a handful of counts. Its specificity is unknown. Trimming removed 5 bases from V and 3 bases from J; junction bases left unmatched: 3. Germline CDR1 DFQATT, CDR2 SNEGSKA (reference sequence). This CDR3 is built from 12 residues. The sample belongs to a study of T cells in Graves' hyperthyroidism and ophthalmopathy. Study in general: Peripheral blood specimens were obtained at initial diagnosis, prior to any treatment. Study-level findings and limits: Most clonotypes expanded in thyroid above 0.001 were likewise present in blood. Prediction of ophthalmopathy progression came a median around 6 months pre-onset.

The PBMCs had their origin in roughly 9.4 ml of fresh peripheral blood. RNA transcripts yielded amplified TCR beta CDR3 regions. A first-round RT-PCR of the TCR CDR3 used the HTBI primer set. MiXCR, run by TCRdb on the multiplex PCR reads, gives a single entry per CDR3 protein. Counted here are under 350,000 distinct CDR3 sequences, approximately 18% occurring once; the ten biggest clones make up 45% to 50%. The chain employs TRBV20-1 and TRBJ2-7; 8 nucleotides align to TRBD2. The sequenced sample was blood. The TCR comes from a woman aged 50 to 60 with Graves' hyperthyroidism. DNA for the CDR3: TGCAGTGCTCAAAGCGGGAGCTACGAGCAGTACTTC. It codes for CSAQSGSYEQYF.